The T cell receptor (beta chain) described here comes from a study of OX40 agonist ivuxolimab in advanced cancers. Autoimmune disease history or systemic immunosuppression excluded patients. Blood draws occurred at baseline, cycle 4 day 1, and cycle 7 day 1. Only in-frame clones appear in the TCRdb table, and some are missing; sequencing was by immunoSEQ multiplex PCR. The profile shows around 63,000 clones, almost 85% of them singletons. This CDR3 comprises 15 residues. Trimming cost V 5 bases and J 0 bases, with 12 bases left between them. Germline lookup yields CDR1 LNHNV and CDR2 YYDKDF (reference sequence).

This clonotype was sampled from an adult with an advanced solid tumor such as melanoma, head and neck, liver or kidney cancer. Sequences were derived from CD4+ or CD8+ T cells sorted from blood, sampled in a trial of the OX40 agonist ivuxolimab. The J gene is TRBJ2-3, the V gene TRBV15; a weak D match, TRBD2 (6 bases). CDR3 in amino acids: CATSGDSPSTDTQYF. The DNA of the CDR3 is TGTGCCACCAGCGGGGACTCCCCTAGCACAGATACGCAGTATTTT.